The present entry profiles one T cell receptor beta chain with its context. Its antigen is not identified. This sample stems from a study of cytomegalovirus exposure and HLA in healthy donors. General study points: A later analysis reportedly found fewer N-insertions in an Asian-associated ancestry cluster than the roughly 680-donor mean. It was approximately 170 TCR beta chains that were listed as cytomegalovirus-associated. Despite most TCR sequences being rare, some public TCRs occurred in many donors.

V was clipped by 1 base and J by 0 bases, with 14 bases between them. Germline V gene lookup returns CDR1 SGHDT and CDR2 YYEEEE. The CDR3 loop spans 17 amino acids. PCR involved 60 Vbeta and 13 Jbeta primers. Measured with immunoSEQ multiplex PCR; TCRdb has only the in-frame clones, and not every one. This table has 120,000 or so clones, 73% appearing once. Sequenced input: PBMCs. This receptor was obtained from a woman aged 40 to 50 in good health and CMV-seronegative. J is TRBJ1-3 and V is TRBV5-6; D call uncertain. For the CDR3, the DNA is TGTGCCAGCAGCTTGTCCCCCCCGGCGGTCTCTGGAAACACCATATATTTT. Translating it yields CASSLSPPAVSGNTIYF.